These 9 T cell receptor beta chains share one sample of origin, sequenced in a study of response to subunit inactivated influenza vaccine. Each CDR3 protein gets one entry after TCRdb re-called the RT-PCR reads with MiXCR. Here the sample spans roughly 760,000 distinct CDR3 sequences, 21% being singletons. The sample consisted of PBMCs from blood, taken less than 6 days after vaccination. The receptors shown here come from a man aged 50-60 years who received an inactivated influenza vaccine.

J is TRBJ2-3 and V is TRBV29-1, with a possible D match to TRBD2 (6 bases). The CDR3 has 14 residues. Trimming removed 4 bases from V and 2 bases from J, with 13 bases in between. Per the germline V gene, CDR1 is SQVTM and CDR2 is ANQGSEA. The DNA of the CDR3 is TGCAGCGTTGGGGATAGCGGATACACAGATACGCAGTATTTT. It encodes CSVGDSGYTDTQYF.

This rearrangement joins TRBV10-3 to TRBJ2-3; D is undetermined. Germline values: CDR1 ENHRY, CDR2 SYGVKD. V was clipped by 10 bases and J by 4 bases, with 12 bases between them. CDR3 length: 12 amino acids. The CDR3 DNA reads as TGTGCCACCTTGGGCGATTCAGATACGCAGTATTTT. Protein: CATLGDSDTQYF.

This chain joins TRBV28 and TRBJ1-1; D uncertain. Germline CDR1 is MDHEN and CDR2 is SYDVKM. The CDR3 covers 12 residues. V was trimmed by 6 bases and J by 1 base, leaving 6 bases between them. The CDR3, as DNA: TGTGCCAGCAGGGAGAGGAACACTGAAGCTTTCTTT. Translating it yields CASRERNTEAFF.

The CDR3 bases are TGTGCCAGCACCCCATCCTCAGATTTTACTGAAGCTTTCTTT. Translation: CASTPSSDFTEAFF. This chain joins TRBV11-2 and TRBJ1-1; D remains ambiguous. Germline V gene sequence: CDR1 SGHAT, CDR2 FQNNGV. The ends were cut back, 7 bases at V and 5 bases at J, with 17 bases in the middle. CDR3 size: 14 residues.

The V and J genes are TRBV14 and TRBJ1-1; D perhaps matches TRBD1 (5 bases). Trimming removed 0 bases from V and 10 bases from J, with 9 bases in between. Germline CDR1 is SGHDN and CDR2 is FVKESK. This CDR3 has 12 residues. DNA of the CDR3: TGTGCCAGCAGCCAAGAGGTCGGGGGAGCTTTCTTT. Protein: CASSQEVGGAFF.

There are many counts of this clonotype. This chain connects TRBV12-3 or TRBV12-4 to TRBJ2-1; 9 bases are shared with TRBD2. The CDR3 has 15 residues. Germline trimming cut 6 bases from V and 4 bases from J; bases unmatched to any gene: 7. The CDR3 bases are TGTGCCAGCAGGGCGCGGGGGGGCCCATACAATGAGCAGTTCTTC. Protein: CASRARGGPYNEQFF.

A few counts support this clonotype. The chain has TRBV27 and TRBJ2-7, with TRBD1 matching 11 bases. The CDR3 is made up of 13 amino acids. With 9 bases clipped from V and 7 bases from J, the junction kept 8 bases outside the gene matches. Germline CDR1 and CDR2: MNHEY and SMNVEV (reference sequence). CDR3 sequence (DNA): TGTGCCAGTCGGGACAGGGGGGGCGGTGAGCAGTACTTC. Translation gives CASRDRGGGEQYF.

The chain joins TRBV6-2 or TRBV6-3 to TRBJ2-1, with a weak D call TRBD2 (6 bases). The V end was cut by 2 bases, the J end by 9 bases, with 23 bases between. Germline V gives CDR1 MNHEY, CDR2 SVGEGT. The CDR3 totals 17 residues. This CDR3 is CASSYPGVGTSGGEQFF. CDR3 bases: TGTGCCAGCAGTTACCCGGGGGTAGGGACCTCAGGAGGTGAGCAGTTCTTC.

This clonotype was detected a few times. This sequence joins TRBV20-1 and TRBJ2-3; a possible D gene is TRBD2 (6 bases). The CDR3 covers 16 residues. Germline CDR1 DFQATT, CDR2 SNEGSKA (reference sequence). Between the trimmed V and J ends, which lost 3 bases and 1 base, there was a span of 17 bases. For the CDR3, the DNA is TGCAGTGCTAGTCTCTATCGGGGCGGGGGCACAGATACGCAGTATTTT. It encodes CSASLYRGGGTDTQYF.